This record looks at one TCR beta chain sequence and its context. Its matching antigen is unknown. The TCR library protocol was used to attach unique molecular identifiers. These identifiers were attached to individual cDNA molecules. Via MiXCR, TCRdb re-called the 5' RACE reads, giving one row per CDR3 protein. The profile shows about 64,000 distinct CDR3 sequences, roughly 8.2% of them singletons. Germline CDR1 is SGHVS and CDR2 is FNYEAQ. There are 12 residues in the CDR3. The V end was cut by 8 bases, the J end by 2 bases, with 9 bases between. The data derive from a study of early T cells in non-severe SARS-CoV-2 infection. In the study overall: Bulk RNA isolated from unsorted whole blood underwent sequencing; chains were not paired.

Findings and caveats of the study: Sequences matched to VDJdb favored anti-spike CD8 responses, while private and CD4 specificities were missed.

The TCR originated in an adult who was a healthcare worker with PCR-confirmed SARS-CoV-2 infection or an uninfected control (not recorded which). The sample here was whole blood, taken at baseline. This chain connects TRBV7-6 to TRBJ2-5; D is possibly TRBD2 (6 bases). The CDR3 is CASAGRQETQYF. As DNA, the CDR3 is TGTGCCAGCGCAGGGAGGCAAGAGACCCAGTACTTC. Full variable domain (outside the CDR3, taken from reference TRBV7-6 and TRBJ2-5): GAGVSQSPRYKVTKRGQDVALRCDPISGHVSLYWYRQALGQGPEFLTYFNYEAQQDKSGLPNDRFSAERPEGSISTLTIQRTEQRDSAMYRCASAGRQETQYFGPGTRLLVL.